This T cell receptor (beta chain) is from a study of blood T cells in healthy people across ages. The CDR3 runs 15 residues. In germline, CDR1 is ENHRY, CDR2 SYGVKD. Through a sample-barcoded 5' primer and a J-beta primer mix, a second PCR was run for about 7 to 12 cycles. Each CDR3 protein is one row after TCRdb ran MiXCR on the 5' RACE reads. The sample carries 1.4 million to 1.5 million distinct CDR3 sequences, approximately 38% recorded once. V gene TRBV10-3 combines with J gene TRBJ2-5, with D uncertain. The assigned J gene may be wrong: the sequence end matches TRBJ2-7 better. The sequencing input was blood. The receptor was isolated from a woman under 30 in good health. The DNA of the CDR3 is TGTGCCATCAGAATAAAAAGTTATCCCATCTGCGAGCAGTACTTC. This translates into CAIRIKSYPICEQYF.